This entry features one T cell receptor (beta chain) sequence. This record comes from a study of blood T cell repertoires in COVID-19. TCRdb's table, derived via immunoSEQ multiplex PCR, lists solely in-frame clones and lacks some. This sample has some 250,000 clones, with approximately 83% found just once. Input material: peripheral blood. The origin of this receptor is a woman aged 30 to 39 who had recovered from COVID-19.

The CDR3 sequence: CASSLTAGRGETQYF. CDR3 nucleotide sequence: TGTGCCAGCTCCCTGACAGCGGGCAGGGGGGAGACCCAGTACTTC. The genes are TRBV2 and TRBJ2-5, with TRBD1 as a possible D gene (7 bases). Germline CDR1 is SNHLY and CDR2 is FYNNEI. The CDR3 sequence is 15 residues long. V lost 8 bases to trimming and J lost 5 bases, with 21 bases between them.